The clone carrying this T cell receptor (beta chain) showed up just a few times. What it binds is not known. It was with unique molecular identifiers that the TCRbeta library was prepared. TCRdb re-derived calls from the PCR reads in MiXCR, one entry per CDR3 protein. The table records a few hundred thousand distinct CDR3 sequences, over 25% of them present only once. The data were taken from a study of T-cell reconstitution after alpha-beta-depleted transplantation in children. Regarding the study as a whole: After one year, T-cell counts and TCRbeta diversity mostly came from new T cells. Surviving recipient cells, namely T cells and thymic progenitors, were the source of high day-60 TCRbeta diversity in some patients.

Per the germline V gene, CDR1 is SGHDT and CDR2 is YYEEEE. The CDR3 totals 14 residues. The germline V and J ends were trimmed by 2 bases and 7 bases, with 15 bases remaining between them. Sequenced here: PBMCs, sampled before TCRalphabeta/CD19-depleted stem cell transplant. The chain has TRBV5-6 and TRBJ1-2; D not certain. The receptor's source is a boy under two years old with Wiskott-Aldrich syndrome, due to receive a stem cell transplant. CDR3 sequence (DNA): TGTGCCAGCAGCTTCAGACGGGATCGGCGTGGCTACACCTTC. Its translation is CASSFRRDRRGYTF.